This is a list of T cell receptor beta chains from one sample in a study of neoadjuvant anti-PD-1 for oral cavity cancer. Here immunoSEQ multiplex PCR was the method, and the copy in TCRdb shows in-frame clones only, minus some. The sample carries about 9,300 clones, 65% to 80% recorded once. The source was tumor tissue, collected before nivolumab (anti-PD-1) treatment. These receptors all come from a person aged 40-85 years with oral cavity squamous cell carcinoma. Each CDR3 is given with its conserved first and last residue. D genes are given only for firm matches. Only some rows state a clone size, as once, few, many or a class for expanded clones.

j_call d_call clone_size v_call cdr3_aa cdr3_nt
TRBJ1-2 TRBD1 . TRBV2 CASSERQGEGYTF TGTGCCAGCAGTGAGAGACAGGGTGAAGGCTACACCTTC
TRBJ1-6 TRBD1 . TRBV2 CASSAGTGSNSPLHF TGTGCCAGCAGCGCTGGGACAGGATCTAATTCACCCCTCCACTTT
TRBJ1-1 . . TRBV23-1 CASSHERENTEAFF TGCGCCAGCAGTCATGAGCGGGAGAACACTGAAGCTTTCTTT
TRBJ2-7 . . TRBV7-9 CASSLGSDGRTYEQYF TGTGCCAGCAGCTTAGGTTCCGACGGACGGACCTACGAGCAGTACTTC
TRBJ2-3 TRBD2 . TRBV5-6 CASSFRRLADTDTQYF TGTGCCAGCAGCTTTCGTAGACTAGCGGACACAGATACGCAGTATTTT
TRBJ2-7 TRBD1 . TRBV5-8 CASSPGQGNSYEQYF TGTGCCAGCAGCCCCGGACAGGGGAACTCCTACGAGCAGTACTTC
TRBJ2-7 . . TRBV4-1 CASSRDRGYEQYF TGCGCCAGCAGCCGGGACCGAGGCTACGAGCAGTACTTC
TRBJ2-6 . . TRBV28 CASSPTAGFGANVLTF TGTGCCAGCTCTCCTACCGCGGGATTTGGGGCCAACGTCCTGACTTTC
TRBJ2-6 . . TRBV28 CASSLLEGFGANVLTF TGTGCCAGCAGTTTACTTGAGGGGTTTGGGGCCAACGTCCTGACTTTC
TRBJ2-1 TRBD2 few TRBV10-2 CASRPSGGAFNEQFF TGCGCCAGCAGACCCAGCGGGGGGGCGTTCAATGAGCAGTTCTTC
TRBJ2-3 . once TRBV5-1 CASRWDETDTQYF TGCGCCAGCAGATGGGACGAGACGGATACGCAGTATTTT
TRBJ1-4 . . TRBV2 CASSARKPNEKLFF TGTGCCAGCTCCGCGAGAAAACCTAATGAAAAACTGTTTTTT
TRBJ2-3 . . TRBV11-3 CASSVASTDTQYF TGTGCCAGCAGCGTAGCTAGCACAGATACGCAGTATTTT
TRBJ2-1 . . TRBV4-2 CASSQDRGRGYNEQFF TGTGCCAGCAGCCAAGACAGGGGAAGGGGCTACAATGAGCAGTTCTTC
TRBJ1-2 TRBD1 . TRBV28 CASSSGQGHYGYTF TGTGCCAGCAGCTCCGGACAGGGGCACTATGGCTACACCTTC
TRBJ2-5 TRBD2 . TRBV6-5 CASSYSSGTSGETQYF TGTGCCAGCAGTTACTCATCCGGGACTAGCGGAGAGACCCAGTACTTC
TRBJ1-1 . . TRBV25-1 CASSEWEGSLDTEAFF TGTGCCAGCAGTGAATGGGAGGGGAGCTTGGACACTGAAGCTTTCTTT
TRBJ1-3 TRBD1 . TRBV5-4 CASRKGQGGNTIYF TGTGCCAGCAGGAAAGGACAGGGTGGAAACACCATATATTTT
TRBJ1-5 . few TRBV6-1 CASSAPGLLQHF TGTGCCAGCAGTGCCCCAGGGTTGCTCCAGCATTTT
TRBJ2-5 . . TRBV7-6 CASRAGDGTQYF TGTGCCAGCAGGGCAGGGGACGGGACCCAGTACTTC
TRBJ2-7 TRBD2 . TRBV18 CASSPPAGGHSYEQYF TGTGCCAGCTCACCACCAGCGGGGGGCCACTCCTACGAGCAGTACTTC
TRBJ2-7 TRBD2 . TRBV10-2 CASGLAGAGEQYF TGCGCCAGCGGACTAGCTGGGGCCGGCGAGCAGTACTTC
TRBJ2-3 TRBD2 . TRBV10-2 CASSGASGGGTDTQYF TGCGCCAGCAGTGGTGCTAGCGGGGGTGGCACAGATACGCAGTATTTT
TRBJ1-5 TRBD1 . TRBV27 CASSHSQGDQPQHF TGTGCCAGCAGCCACTCACAGGGGGATCAGCCCCAGCATTTT
TRBJ1-2 . . TRBV7-8 CASSLPSTGGGYGYTF TGTGCCAGCAGCTTACCCTCCACGGGGGGTGGCTATGGCTACACCTTC
TRBJ2-7 . . TRBV5-1 CASSLGGAREQYF TGCGCCAGCAGCTTGGGGGGGGCGAGGGAGCAGTACTTC
TRBJ2-3 TRBD2 . TRBV30 CAWVPGLAPTDTQYF TGTGCCTGGGTTCCGGGACTAGCGCCTACAGATACGCAGTATTTT
TRBJ2-3 TRBD2 . TRBV27 CASGRGRASDTQYF TGTGCCAGCGGTCGCGGGAGGGCCTCAGATACGCAGTATTTT
TRBJ1-1 . . TRBV23-1 CASSPGRLNTEAFF TGCGCCAGCAGTCCGGGACGGTTGAACACTGAAGCTTTCTTT
TRBJ1-1 . . TRBV30 CAWNRDGTEAFF TGTGCCTGGAACAGGGATGGCACTGAAGCTTTCTTT
TRBJ1-1 TRBD1 once TRBV27 CASSSYPDRVINPSF TGTGCCAGCAGCTCGTACCCGGACAGGGTTATCAACCCTTCCTTT
TRBJ2-3 TRBD2 . TRBV18 CASSPNPWNTTSGRDTDTQYF TGTGCCAGCTCACCCAACCCGTGGAACACGACTAGCGGGAGGGATACAGATACGCAGTATTTT
TRBJ1-5 . . TRBV22-1 CPGSALRGFNQPQHF TGTCCTGGGAGCGCACTACGGGGGTTCAATCAGCCCCAGCATTTT
TRBJ2-3 . few TRBV19 CASSSGRQAADTQYF TGTGCCAGTAGTTCGGGCCGACAGGCCGCAGATACGCAGTATTTT
TRBJ2-1 . . TRBV11-2 CASSFGSERPYNEQFF TGTGCCAGCAGCTTCGGTTCGGAGCGCCCCTACAATGAGCAGTTCTTC
TRBJ2-7 . . TRBV6-5 CASSEPNSYEQYF TGTGCCAGCTCGGAGCCGAACTCCTACGAGCAGTACTTC
TRBJ1-3 . few TRBV28 CASSKRALGTIYF TGTGCCAGCAGTAAACGGGCGCTAGGAACCATATATTTT
TRBJ2-7 . . TRBV18 CASSRAGSSYEQYF TGTGCCAGCTCAAGGGCGGGTAGCTCCTACGAGCAGTACTTC
TRBJ2-7 . few TRBV10-2 CASSRTNYEQYF TGCGCCAGCAGTAGGACCAACTACGAGCAGTACTTC
TRBJ2-7 TRBD2 . TRBV7-9 CASSPPWGGSYEQYF TGTGCCAGCAGCCCCCCCTGGGGGGGCTCCTACGAGCAGTACTTC